This is a list of T cell receptor beta chains from one sample in a study of T cells after yellow fever vaccination. TCRdb passed the 5' RACE reads through MiXCR, listing each CDR3 protein once. The sample consists of under 550,000 distinct CDR3 sequences, roughly 22% of them appearing once. Sequenced here: PBMCs, sampled around 3 weeks after the first yellow fever vaccination. Receptors originate from a man aged 18 to 29 who received the YFV17D yellow fever vaccine. Each CDR3 is given with its conserved first and last residue. A D gene is named only where the DNA matches it firmly. Expanded clones are given a class, and other clones once, few, many or no size at all.

D gene: TRBD1
V gene: TRBV4-3
clone size: few
J gene: TRBJ1-1
CDR3 protein: CASSQDSTGETEAFF
CDR3 DNA: TGCGCCAGCAGCCAAGATTCGACAGGGGAAACTGAAGCTTTCTTT

D gene: .
V gene: TRBV20-1
clone size: .
J gene: TRBJ1-1
CDR3 protein: CSARDLGGNAFF
CDR3 DNA: TGCAGTGCTAGAGATCTGGGAGGGAACGCTTTCTTT

D gene: .
V gene: TRBV7-9
clone size: .
J gene: TRBJ1-2
CDR3 protein: CASSSREVVGYTF
CDR3 DNA: TGTGCCAGCAGCTCCAGGGAGGTGGTTGGCTACACCTTC

D gene: TRBD2
V gene: TRBV5-1
clone size: .
J gene: TRBJ2-7
CDR3 protein: CASKPTSGVYEQYF
CDR3 DNA: TGCGCCAGCAAACCTACTAGCGGGGTCTACGAGCAGTACTTC

D gene: TRBD1
V gene: TRBV4-3
clone size: few
J gene: TRBJ2-1
CDR3 protein: CASSQDRQGGYNEQFF
CDR3 DNA: TGCGCCAGCAGCCAAGACCGACAGGGGGGGTACAATGAGCAGTTCTTC

D gene: TRBD1
V gene: TRBV6-5
clone size: few
J gene: TRBJ2-5
CDR3 protein: CASSYGQVQETQYF
CDR3 DNA: TGTGCCAGCAGTTACGGACAGGTCCAAGAGACCCAGTACTTC

D gene: .
V gene: TRBV28
clone size: few
J gene: TRBJ2-3
CDR3 protein: CAAGTGDTQYF
CDR3 DNA: TGTGCCGCGGGGACCGGCGATACGCAGTATTTT

D gene: .
V gene: TRBV9
clone size: .
J gene: TRBJ2-2
CDR3 protein: CASSPPRATGELFF
CDR3 DNA: TGTGCCAGCAGCCCCCCGAGGGCCACCGGGGAGCTGTTTTTT

D gene: .
V gene: TRBV10-3
clone size: .
J gene: TRBJ2-6
CDR3 protein: CAVFAGANVLTF
CDR3 DNA: TGTGCCGTCTTCGCCGGGGCCAACGTCCTGACTTTC

D gene: TRBD2
V gene: TRBV9
clone size: few
J gene: TRBJ2-3
CDR3 protein: CASSRTSVRDTQYF
CDR3 DNA: TGTGCCAGCAGCCGCACTAGCGTGCGGGATACGCAGTATTTT

D gene: .
V gene: TRBV29-1
clone size: few
J gene: TRBJ2-5
CDR3 protein: CSVDGQGEDF
CDR3 DNA: TGCAGCGTTGATGGTCAGGGCGAAGACTTC

D gene: .
V gene: TRBV19
clone size: few
J gene: TRBJ2-7
CDR3 protein: CASSLKGSYEQYF
CDR3 DNA: TGTGCCAGTAGTCTGAAAGGATCCTACGAGCAGTACTTC

D gene: .
V gene: TRBV10-3
clone size: many
J gene: TRBJ1-5
CDR3 protein: CAISESEGSHFYQPQHF
CDR3 DNA: TGTGCCATCAGTGAGTCCGAGGGGTCCCACTTCTATCAGCCCCAGCATTTT

D gene: .
V gene: TRBV7-2
clone size: .
J gene: TRBJ2-1
CDR3 protein: CASSLALANNVQFF
CDR3 DNA: TGTGCCAGCAGCTTAGCCCTAGCAAACAATGTGCAGTTCTTC

D gene: .
V gene: TRBV12-3/TRBV12-4
clone size: .
J gene: TRBJ1-1
CDR3 protein: CASSGGRNIMNTEAFF
CDR3 DNA: TGTGCCAGCAGCGGGGGGCGGAATATCATGAACACTGAAGCTTTCTTT

D gene: TRBD1
V gene: TRBV4-1
clone size: .
J gene: TRBJ1-4
CDR3 protein: CASRDRGEEKLFF
CDR3 DNA: TGCGCCAGCAGGGACAGGGGAGAGGAAAAACTGTTTTTT

D gene: .
V gene: TRBV12-3/TRBV12-4
clone size: few
J gene: TRBJ2-7
CDR3 protein: CASSPRGAGGYEQYF
CDR3 DNA: TGTGCCAGCAGTCCTAGGGGGGCAGGGGGCTACGAGCAGTACTTC

D gene: .
V gene: TRBV4-1
clone size: .
J gene: TRBJ1-2
CDR3 protein: CASSQVGVNYGYTF
CDR3 DNA: TGCGCCAGCAGCCAAGTAGGGGTTAACTATGGGTACACCTTC

D gene: .
V gene: TRBV28
clone size: .
J gene: TRBJ2-2
CDR3 protein: CASSPSGHLNTGELFF
CDR3 DNA: TGTGCCAGCAGTCCCTCGGGACACCTTAACACCGGGGAGCTGTTTTTT

D gene: .
V gene: TRBV27
clone size: few
J gene: TRBJ2-1
CDR3 protein: CASRDLDRVAGDEQFF
CDR3 DNA: TGTGCCAGCAGAGACCTCGACAGGGTGGCGGGGGATGAGCAGTTCTTC

D gene: .
V gene: TRBV4-1
clone size: .
J gene: TRBJ1-4
CDR3 protein: CASSQPTGRLNEKLFF
CDR3 DNA: TGCGCCAGCAGCCAACCAACAGGGAGGCTTAATGAAAAACTGTTTTTT

D gene: .
V gene: TRBV7-6
clone size: .
J gene: TRBJ2-3
CDR3 protein: CASSLGGFSDTQYF
CDR3 DNA: TGTGCCAGCAGCTTAGGAGGTTTCTCAGATACGCAGTATTTT

D gene: TRBD2
V gene: TRBV5-1
clone size: few
J gene: TRBJ2-1
CDR3 protein: CASSLGASGDYNEQFF
CDR3 DNA: TGCGCCAGCAGCTTGGGGGCTAGCGGGGACTACAATGAGCAGTTCTTC

D gene: TRBD1
V gene: TRBV6-1
clone size: few
J gene: TRBJ1-6
CDR3 protein: CASSRPGQGNSPLHF
CDR3 DNA: TGTGCCAGCAGTCGACCGGGACAGGGGAACTCACCCCTCCACTTT

D gene: .
V gene: TRBV7-7
clone size: few
J gene: TRBJ2-1
CDR3 protein: CASSLTGLYNEQFF
CDR3 DNA: TGTGCCAGCAGCCTAACGGGACTTTACAATGAGCAGTTCTTC

D gene: TRBD1
V gene: TRBV6-1
clone size: .
J gene: TRBJ2-5
CDR3 protein: CASLRTGKETQYF
CDR3 DNA: TGTGCCAGCCTCCGGACAGGGAAAGAGACCCAGTACTTC

D gene: TRBD1
V gene: TRBV5-1
clone size: many
J gene: TRBJ1-1
CDR3 protein: CASSSGQGGEAFF
CDR3 DNA: TGCGCCAGCAGCTCGGGACAGGGAGGTGAAGCTTTTTTT

D gene: TRBD1
V gene: TRBV3-1
clone size: .
J gene: TRBJ1-1
CDR3 protein: CASSWTGSYTEAFF
CDR3 DNA: TGTGCCAGCAGCTGGACAGGTTCTTACACTGAAGCTTTCTTT

D gene: .
V gene: TRBV6-1
clone size: .
J gene: TRBJ2-3
CDR3 protein: CASESTRPTSADTQYF
CDR3 DNA: TGTGCCAGCGAGTCAACGCGGCCGACGTCCGCAGATACGCAGTATTTT

D gene: TRBD2
V gene: TRBV7-3
clone size: many
J gene: TRBJ2-3
CDR3 protein: CASSRTSVDTQYF
CDR3 DNA: TGTGCCAGCAGCCGGACTAGCGTGGATACGCAGTATTTT

D gene: .
V gene: TRBV2
clone size: .
J gene: TRBJ2-5
CDR3 protein: CASTGTAGTQYF
CDR3 DNA: TGTGCCAGCACGGGGACCGCCGGGACCCAGTACTTC

D gene: TRBD1
V gene: TRBV5-1
clone size: .
J gene: TRBJ1-1
CDR3 protein: CASSSLDRGIQMNTEAFF
CDR3 DNA: TGCGCCAGCAGCAGTCTGGACAGGGGAATACAGATGAACACTGAAGCTTTCTTT

D gene: .
V gene: TRBV4-3
clone size: .
J gene: TRBJ1-6
CDR3 protein: CASSQDAGVNSPLHF
CDR3 DNA: TGCGCCAGCAGCCAAGATGCAGGGGTGAATTCACCCCTCCACTTT

D gene: .
V gene: TRBV7-2
clone size: .
J gene: TRBJ1-2
CDR3 protein: CASSLGAVYGYTF
CDR3 DNA: TGTGCCAGCAGCTTAGGGGCAGTCTATGGCTACACCTTC

D gene: .
V gene: TRBV7-9
clone size: few
J gene: TRBJ1-4
CDR3 protein: CASSLEYNEKLFF
CDR3 DNA: TGTGCCAGCAGCCTCGAGTATAATGAAAAACTGTTTTTT

D gene: TRBD2
V gene: TRBV11-2
clone size: few
J gene: TRBJ2-1
CDR3 protein: CASSSGWVAGGRNEQFF
CDR3 DNA: TGTGCCAGCAGCTCCGGGTGGGTAGCGGGGGGTAGAAATGAGCAGTTCTTC

D gene: TRBD2
V gene: TRBV6-4
clone size: once
J gene: TRBJ2-3
CDR3 protein: CASSVSSGGDTQYF
CDR3 DNA: TGTGCCAGCAGTGTTTCTAGCGGGGGGGATACGCAGTATTTT

D gene: .
V gene: TRBV4-1
clone size: .
J gene: TRBJ2-2
CDR3 protein: CASSPRVIGGWGELFF
CDR3 DNA: TGCGCCAGCAGCCCGAGGGTGATCGGGGGCTGGGGGGAGCTGTTTTTT

D gene: .
V gene: TRBV7-8
clone size: few
J gene: TRBJ2-3
CDR3 protein: CASSLAPVSGTDESTDTQYF
CDR3 DNA: TGTGCCAGCAGCTTAGCCCCCGTATCCGGGACCGACGAAAGCACAGATACGCAGTATTTT

D gene: TRBD1
V gene: TRBV7-9
clone size: .
J gene: TRBJ2-2
CDR3 protein: CASRGQGAPNTGELFF
CDR3 DNA: TGTGCCAGCAGGGGACAGGGGGCCCCGAACACCGGGGAGCTGTTTTTT

D gene: .
V gene: TRBV5-6
clone size: .
J gene: TRBJ1-5
CDR3 protein: CASSLGGMAQHF
CDR3 DNA: TGTGCCAGCAGCTTGGGCGGAATGGCCCAGCATTTT

D gene: .
V gene: TRBV20-1
clone size: .
J gene: TRBJ2-3
CDR3 protein: CSAKAPLDTQYF
CDR3 DNA: TGCAGTGCCAAAGCTCCCCTCGATACGCAGTATTTT

D gene: .
V gene: TRBV18
clone size: .
J gene: TRBJ2-2
CDR3 protein: CASSPPLARTGELFF
CDR3 DNA: TGTGCCAGCTCACCTCCCCTGGCGCGCACCGGGGAGCTGTTTTTT

D gene: .
V gene: TRBV4-1
clone size: .
J gene: TRBJ1-4
CDR3 protein: CASSQGYQAANEKLFF
CDR3 DNA: TGCGCCAGCAGCCAAGGATACCAGGCGGCTAATGAAAAACTGTTTTTT

D gene: .
V gene: TRBV18
clone size: many
J gene: TRBJ2-7
CDR3 protein: CASSPGTDSYEQYF
CDR3 DNA: TGTGCCAGCTCACCCGGGACGGATTCCTACGAGCAGTACTTC

D gene: .
V gene: TRBV27
clone size: many
J gene: TRBJ2-7
CDR3 protein: CASSLKGVAVTYEQYF
CDR3 DNA: TGTGCCAGCAGTTTAAAGGGGGTAGCGGTTACCTACGAGCAGTACTTC

D gene: .
V gene: TRBV15
clone size: .
J gene: TRBJ2-1
CDR3 protein: CATSRGQGGNEQFF
CDR3 DNA: TGTGCCACCAGCAGAGGGCAGGGGGGAAATGAGCAGTTCTTC

D gene: .
V gene: TRBV7-2
clone size: .
J gene: TRBJ1-5
CDR3 protein: CASSLMVRGSNQPQHF
CDR3 DNA: TGTGCCAGCAGCTTAATGGTCAGGGGATCCAATCAGCCCCAGCATTTT

D gene: .
V gene: TRBV4-1
clone size: .
J gene: TRBJ2-3
CDR3 protein: CASSQAPHLNRGVQYF
CDR3 DNA: TGCGCCAGCAGCCAAGCCCCTCATCTAAACAGAGGAGTGCAGTATTTT

D gene: .
V gene: TRBV12-3/TRBV12-4
clone size: .
J gene: TRBJ2-6
CDR3 protein: CASSEGIGGSSGANVLTF
CDR3 DNA: TGTGCCAGCAGCGAGGGGATAGGTGGTAGTTCTGGGGCCAACGTCCTGACTTTC

D gene: .
V gene: TRBV18
clone size: .
J gene: TRBJ1-2
CDR3 protein: CASSPETLDWRGYTF
CDR3 DNA: TGTGCCAGCTCACCGGAGACTCTGGACTGGCGAGGCTACACCTTC

D gene: .
V gene: TRBV20-1
clone size: .
J gene: TRBJ2-2
CDR3 protein: CSANRRGPDTGELFF
CDR3 DNA: TGCAGTGCTAACCGGAGGGGGCCGGACACCGGGGAGCTGTTTTTT

D gene: TRBD1
V gene: TRBV9
clone size: .
J gene: TRBJ2-2
CDR3 protein: CASSTRTGLSGELFF
CDR3 DNA: TGTGCCAGCAGCACGAGGACAGGGCTTAGCGGGGAGCTGTTTTTT

D gene: .
V gene: TRBV21-1
clone size: .
J gene: TRBJ2-1
CDR3 protein: CASSSRGQKTSSYNEQFF
CDR3 DNA: TGTGCCAGCAGCTCCCGTGGACAGAAGACTAGCTCCTACAATGAGCAGTTCTTC

D gene: TRBD2
V gene: TRBV7-3
clone size: .
J gene: TRBJ2-5
CDR3 protein: CASSPRGRAGQETQYF
CDR3 DNA: TGTGCCAGCAGCCCCCGGGGGAGGGCGGGACAAGAGACCCAGTACTTC

D gene: .
V gene: TRBV12-3/TRBV12-4
clone size: few
J gene: TRBJ1-4
CDR3 protein: CASTRAWGEKLFF
CDR3 DNA: TGTGCCAGCACACGAGCCTGGGGTGAAAAACTGTTTTTT

D gene: .
V gene: TRBV7-3
clone size: .
J gene: TRBJ2-3
CDR3 protein: CASSFDRLSTDTQYF
CDR3 DNA: TGTGCCAGCAGCTTTGATAGGCTGTCCACAGATACGCAGTATTTT

D gene: .
V gene: TRBV6-5
clone size: few
J gene: TRBJ2-2
CDR3 protein: CASSYSGGLGTGELFF
CDR3 DNA: TGTGCCAGCAGTTACTCCGGAGGGCTCGGCACCGGGGAGCTGTTTTTT